This entry describes one T cell receptor (beta chain). This CDR3 spans 16 amino acids. Germline V CDR1 and CDR2: LNHDA, SQIVND (reference sequence). One entry per CDR3 protein, without DNA, is what TCRdb gives after re-calling the 5' RACE reads. This repertoire includes a few hundred thousand distinct CDR3 sequences. The sample originates from a study of T cells expressing NK-cell markers. About the study: With respect to HCMV, most of the eight sequenced donors were seropositive, and one was seronegative.

The V gene is TRBV19, the J gene TRBJ2-5; TCRdb lists TRBD2, though no DNA is available to test this call. The sequence derives from a man aged 18-69 years in good health. Sequencing input: blood T cells: a sorted CD56 or NKG2C T cell subset, CD4+ or CD8+ T cells, or bulk PBMC T cells (not recorded which). The CDR3 here is CASSAFGLAVLETQYF.